A selection of T cell receptor beta chains follows, all from one sample in a study of cytomegalovirus exposure and HLA in healthy donors. The repertoire was sequenced with immunoSEQ multiplex PCR; TCRdb's copy has only in-frame clones and lacks some. The table has 130,000 or so clones, about 73% seen once; the top ten hold over 2%. The source material was PBMCs. Source of these receptors: a woman aged 40 to 50 in good health and CMV-seropositive. Each CDR3 is given with its conserved first and last residue. The order of the fields is clone size, J gene, V gene, D gene, CDR3 protein, CDR3 DNA. D genes are given only for firm matches. Size is stated for part of the rows, as once, few or many counts, or as a class when the clone is expanded.

few TRBJ2-1 TRBV9 TRBD1 CASSVGQGAQNEQFF TGTGCCAGCAGCGTAGGACAGGGGGCGCAAAATGAGCAGTTCTTC
NA TRBJ1-1 TRBV7-2 NA CASRVGGAGTEAFF TGTGCCAGCAGGGTAGGGGGGGCGGGCACTGAAGCTTTCTTT
few TRBJ1-1 TRBV2 NA CASSDGRRVAPTEAFF TGTGCCAGCAGTGATGGCAGGAGGGTAGCGCCCACTGAAGCTTTCTTT
NA TRBJ2-3 TRBV6-5 NA CASRESTDTQYF TGTGCCAGCAGAGAGAGCACAGATACGCAGTATTTT
NA TRBJ2-1 TRBV28 TRBD2 CASNQLADINEQFF TGTGCCAGCAATCAACTAGCGGACATTAATGAGCAGTTCTTC
few TRBJ1-6 TRBV29-1 NA CSVEEVLGSPLHF TGCAGCGTTGAGGAGGTGTTAGGTTCACCCCTCCACTTT
NA TRBJ1-1 TRBV4-2 NA CASSQGQGGKNTEAFF TGTGCCAGCAGCCAAGGGCAGGGAGGAAAGAACACTGAAGCTTTCTTT
NA TRBJ1-5 TRBV30 NA CAWPTGGGNQPQHF TGTGCCTGGCCGACGGGGGGAGGCAATCAGCCCCAGCATTTT
NA TRBJ1-4 TRBV28 NA CASSDMAEKLFF TGTGCCAGCAGCGACATGGCGGAAAAACTGTTTTTT
NA TRBJ1-2 TRBV19 NA CASSIDPRTENYGYTF TGTGCCAGTAGTATAGACCCCCGGACAGAGAACTATGGCTACACCTTC
NA TRBJ2-5 TRBV11-2 NA CASSVSADYYQETQYF TGTGCCAGCAGCGTAAGCGCGGACTACTACCAAGAGACCCAGTACTTC
NA TRBJ1-2 TRBV30 NA CAWTEGPYGYTF TGTGCCTGGACGGAGGGGCCCTATGGCTACACCTTC
NA TRBJ2-6 TRBV27 NA CASARTTGANVLTF TGTGCCAGCGCCAGGACAACTGGGGCCAACGTCCTGACTTTC
NA TRBJ1-3 TRBV7-2 NA CASSFYGTSGNTIYF TGTGCCAGCAGCTTCTACGGGACATCTGGAAACACCATATATTTT
NA TRBJ2-5 TRBV9 TRBD2 CASSVEASGRAYETQYF TGTGCCAGCAGCGTAGAAGCTAGCGGGAGGGCCTATGAGACCCAGTACTTC
NA TRBJ1-1 TRBV30 TRBD1 CAWGQGLGEAFF TGTGCCTGGGGACAGGGGTTAGGTGAAGCTTTCTTT
few TRBJ2-3 TRBV7-8 TRBD2 CASSLEQGLVPDTQYF TGTGCCAGCAGCTTAGAGCAGGGACTAGTCCCAGATACGCAGTATTTT